These 22 T cell receptor beta chains were all obtained from the same sample, sequenced in a study of blood T cell repertoires in COVID-19. Produced via immunoSEQ multiplex PCR; TCRdb's table is partial and in-frame only. Of approximately 300,000 clones listed, around 88% are singletons. Sequencing input: peripheral blood. All receptors come from a young man with acute or convalescent COVID-19.

The chain joins TRBV7-3 to TRBJ2-7; TRBD1 matches 8 bases. Germline lookup yields CDR1 SGHTA and CDR2 FQGTGA. V lost 9 bases and J lost 0; bases outside the gene matches: 7. This CDR3 has 14 amino acids. The CDR3 DNA reads as TGTGCCAGTAGTTGGACAGGGAGCTCCTACGAGCAGTACTTC. Translation gives CASSWTGSSYEQYF.

This clone has only one observation. This sequence joins TRBV5-6 and TRBJ2-1, with 13 bases identical to TRBD2. The ends lost 4 bases at V and 3 bases at J; junction bases unmatched: 4. Germline V gives CDR1 SGHDT, CDR2 YYEEEE. The CDR3 covers 16 residues. The CDR3: CASSKRTSGGYNEQFF. The CDR3 bases are TGTGCCAGCAGCAAAAGGACTAGCGGGGGCTACAATGAGCAGTTCTTC.

This chain links TRBV7-9 with TRBJ1-4; the D gene is possibly TRBD1 (5 bases). The CDR3 is made up of 14 amino acids. V lost 4 bases to trimming and J lost 6 bases, with 12 bases between them. Germline V gives CDR1 SEHNR, CDR2 FQNEAQ (reference sequence). Here the CDR3 reads CASSYQTDYEKLFF. The CDR3 DNA reads TGTGCCAGCAGCTATCAGACAGATTATGAAAAACTGTTTTTT.

This chain links TRBV12-3 or TRBV12-4 with TRBJ1-2, with D hard to call. This CDR3 region has 12 residues. The V gene lost 2 bases and the J gene lost 6 bases, with 7 bases spanning the gap. The CDR3 loop is CASSLHQNGYTF. The CDR3 nucleotides read TGTGCCAGCAGTTTACACCAGAATGGCTACACCTTC.

J is TRBJ1-5 and V is TRBV5-5; D is possibly TRBD1 (6 bases). CDR1 and CDR2 (germline): SGHKS, YYEKEE (reference sequence). The CDR3 consists of 15 residues. V was shortened by 7 bases and J by 5 bases, with 19 bases between the two germline ends. The CDR3 protein is CASGIETGNHQPQHF. CDR3 in DNA: TGTGCCAGCGGAATTGAAACAGGGAACCATCAGCCCCAGCATTTT.

This chain links TRBV2 with TRBJ1-2; TRBD1 is a possible D gene (6 bases). Germline V gene lookup returns CDR1 SNHLY and CDR2 FYNNEI. V was cut by 9 bases and J by 7 bases, with 18 bases left in between. There are 13 residues in the CDR3. CDR3 protein: CARTDRTSIGYTF. CDR3 coding DNA: TGTGCCAGAACGGACAGAACCTCTATTGGCTACACCTTC.

The rearrangement joins TRBV6-5 to TRBJ1-2; 12 nucleotides agree with TRBD1. Germline assignment: CDR1 MNHEY and CDR2 SVGAGI. V lost 6 bases, J lost 7 bases, and 6 bases stayed unmatched. The CDR3 has 14 amino acids. This chain's CDR3 is CASRAGTGGRGYTF. CDR3 coding DNA: TGTGCCAGCAGGGCCGGGACAGGGGGCCGTGGCTACACCTTC.

This clone was seen a few times. The chain joins TRBV10-1 to TRBJ2-7; no clear D. CDR1 is WNHNN, CDR2 SYGVQD, per germline (reference sequence). V lost 7 bases and J 3 bases, leaving 16 bases between the germline ends. This CDR3 has 14 amino acids. CDR3 DNA: TGCGCCAGCACACTCACGCTCGCTTACTACGAGCAGTACTTC. This translates into CASTLTLAYYEQYF.

The chain uses TRBV10-2 and TRBJ2-4; perhaps TRBD2 as D (5 bases). Deletions cut 3 bases from V and 4 bases from J, with 16 bases between. CDR3 length: 16 residues. Per the germline V gene, CDR1 is WSHSY and CDR2 is SAAADI. The chain's CDR3 is CASSDYGLRGKNIQYF. The CDR3 nucleotides are TGCGCCAGCAGTGATTACGGTCTACGAGGGAAAAACATTCAGTACTTC.

The count of this clone is one. The rearrangement links TRBV2 to TRBJ2-3, with D maybe TRBD2 (5 bases). The CDR3 extends over 17 amino acids. Germline V gene lookup returns CDR1 SNHLY and CDR2 FYNNEI. Trimming cost V 4 bases and J 7 bases, with 24 bases left between them. The CDR3 DNA is TGTGCCAGCAGTGCCGCCCATAGGAGGTGGGCCCGCCATACGCAGTATTTT. It encodes CASSAAHRRWARHTQYF.

This chain uses TRBV28 with TRBJ1-1; D not resolved. The CDR3 runs 13 residues. V lost 7 bases, J lost 0 bases, and 9 bases lay in between. Looked up from germline, CDR1 is MDHEN and CDR2 is SYDVKM. The CDR3 is CASIGVMNTEAFF. The CDR3 region has the DNA TGTGCCAGCATCGGAGTCATGAACACTGAAGCTTTCTTT.

The chain carries TRBV7-2 and TRBJ1-5; no firm D call. The germline CDR1 and CDR2 sequences are SGHTA and FQGNSA. V was cut by 4 bases and J by 5 bases, with 9 bases left in between. The CDR3 sequence is 13 residues long. CDR3 region: CASSSAGYQPQHF. CDR3 coding DNA: TGTGCCAGCAGCTCAGCGGGCTATCAGCCCCAGCATTTT.

The chain has TRBV7-2 and TRBJ2-3, with TRBD2 identical over 10 bases. The junction had 5 bases not matched to a gene; V was cut back by 1 base and J by 4 bases. The V gene's germline CDR1 is SGHTA and CDR2 FQGNSA. This CDR3 has 16 residues. The CDR3 loop reads CASSLVASGRSDTQYF. In DNA, the CDR3 is TGTGCCAGCAGCTTAGTGGCTAGCGGGAGATCAGATACGCAGTATTTT. Together with reference TRBV7-2 and TRBJ2-3, the CDR3 gives the full variable domain: GAGVSQSPSNKVTEKGKDVELRCDPISGHTALYWYRQSLGQGLEFLIYFQGNSAPDKSGLPSDRFSAERTGGSVSTLTIQRTQQEDSAVYLCASSLVASGRSDTQYFGPGTRLTVL.

This clone was observed a single time. The sample contains more than one DNA sequence encoding this CDR3. V usage is TRBV9 and J usage is TRBJ1-1; no firm D call. CDR3 length: 13 amino acids. Trimming took 0 bases from V and 2 from J, leaving 5 bases between them. CDR1 SGDLS and CDR2 YYNGEE come from the germline V gene. The CDR3 nucleotides read TGTGCCAGCAGCGTAGGCAGAAACACTGAAGCTTTCTTT. This codes for CASSVGRNTEAFF.

This clone showed up just once. V and J are TRBV28 and TRBJ2-7; 10 nucleotides line up with TRBD1. Germline assignment: CDR1 MDHEN and CDR2 SYDVKM. This CDR3 is built from 15 residues. V lost 6 bases, J lost 3 bases, and 8 bases stayed unmatched. The CDR3 DNA reads as TGTGCCAGCAGCAGCCGGGACAGGGGTTTCTACGAGCAGTACTTC. It yields the protein CASSSRDRGFYEQYF.

The chain employs TRBV7-3 and TRBJ1-1, with TRBD1 as a possible D gene (6 bases). Germline V gene sequence: CDR1 SGHTA, CDR2 FQGTGA. Trimming left V 5 bases short and J 1 base short, with 14 bases between. The CDR3 is 15 residues long. The CDR3 protein is CASSKPGHQNTEAFF. In DNA form, the CDR3 reads TGTGCCAGCAGCAAACCGGGACACCAGAACACTGAAGCTTTCTTT. Full variable domain (rest looked up from reference TRBV7-3 and TRBJ1-1): GAGVSQTPSNKVTEKGKYVELRCDPISGHTALYWYRQSLGQGPEFLIYFQGTGAADDSGLPNDRFFAVRPEGSVSTLKIQRTERGDSAVYLCASSKPGHQNTEAFFGQGTRLTVV.

This chain connects TRBV19 to TRBJ1-5; 8 bases agree with TRBD1. With V trimmed by 8 bases and J by 5 bases, 8 bases remained unmatched. The CDR3 is made up of 14 amino acids. CDR1 is LNHDA, CDR2 SQIVND, per germline (reference sequence). The CDR3 loop reads CASARTGNYQPQHF. CDR3 in DNA: TGTGCCAGTGCCAGGACAGGGAATTATCAGCCCCAGCATTTT.

The CDR3 sequence is CASSPDKNYGYTF. As DNA, the CDR3 is TGTGCCAGCAGCCCGGACAAGAACTATGGCTACACCTTC. V is TRBV5-4 and J is TRBJ1-2; a weak D match, TRBD1 (5 bases). The CDR3 covers 13 residues. Germline V gene sequence: CDR1 SGHNT, CDR2 YYREEE (reference sequence). V was shortened by 4 bases and J by 2 bases, with 9 bases between the two germline ends.

The V and J genes are TRBV28 and TRBJ2-7; tentatively, D is TRBD1 (5 bases). The germline V gene encodes CDR1 MDHEN and CDR2 SYDVKM. This CDR3 region has 14 residues. The germline V and J ends were trimmed by 6 bases and 0 bases, with 12 bases remaining between them. CDR3 nucleotides: TGTGCCAGCAGCGCCAGAGACAGCTCCTACGAGCAGTACTTC. The encoded protein is CASSARDSSYEQYF.

The chain links TRBV14 to TRBJ2-1; 7 bases map to TRBD2. CDR1 and CDR2 from the germline V gene are SGHDN and FVKESK. V shed 4 bases, J shed 3 bases, and the junction held 6 bases outside the gene matches. The length of the CDR3 is 15 residues. CDR3 in amino acids: CASSLSGVGYNEQFF. CDR3 in DNA: TGTGCCAGCAGCCTAAGCGGGGTCGGCTACAATGAGCAGTTCTTC.

V is TRBV19 and J is TRBJ1-6; 12 bases line up with TRBD1. After removal of 7 bases from V and 11 bases from J, the junction contained 6 bases not matched to a gene. CDR1 and CDR2 (germline): LNHDA, SQIVND (reference sequence). This CDR3 has 14 residues. CDR3 protein: CASTPGQGAPPLHF. DNA for the CDR3: TGTGCCAGTACCCCGGGACAGGGGGCTCCACCCCTCCACTTT.

The chain is built from TRBV9 and TRBJ2-2; 9 bases match TRBD2. V was pared by 3 bases and J by 10 bases, with 22 bases of the junction left unmatched. The germline V gene has CDR1 SGDLS and CDR2 YYNGEE. The length of the CDR3 is 19 residues. The DNA for the CDR3 is TGTGCCAGCAGCGCCGGGAACCTCTATAGGCGGGAGGGTTACGTGGAGCTGTTTTTT. Encoded protein: CASSAGNLYRREGYVELFF. The entire variable domain, with the rest obtained from reference TRBV9 and TRBJ2-2, is as follows: DSGVTQTPKHLITATGQRVTLRCSPRSGDLSVYWYQQSLDQGLQFLIQYYNGEERAKGNILERFSAQQFPDLHSELNLSSLELGDSALYFCASSAGNLYRREGYVELFFGEGSRLTVL.